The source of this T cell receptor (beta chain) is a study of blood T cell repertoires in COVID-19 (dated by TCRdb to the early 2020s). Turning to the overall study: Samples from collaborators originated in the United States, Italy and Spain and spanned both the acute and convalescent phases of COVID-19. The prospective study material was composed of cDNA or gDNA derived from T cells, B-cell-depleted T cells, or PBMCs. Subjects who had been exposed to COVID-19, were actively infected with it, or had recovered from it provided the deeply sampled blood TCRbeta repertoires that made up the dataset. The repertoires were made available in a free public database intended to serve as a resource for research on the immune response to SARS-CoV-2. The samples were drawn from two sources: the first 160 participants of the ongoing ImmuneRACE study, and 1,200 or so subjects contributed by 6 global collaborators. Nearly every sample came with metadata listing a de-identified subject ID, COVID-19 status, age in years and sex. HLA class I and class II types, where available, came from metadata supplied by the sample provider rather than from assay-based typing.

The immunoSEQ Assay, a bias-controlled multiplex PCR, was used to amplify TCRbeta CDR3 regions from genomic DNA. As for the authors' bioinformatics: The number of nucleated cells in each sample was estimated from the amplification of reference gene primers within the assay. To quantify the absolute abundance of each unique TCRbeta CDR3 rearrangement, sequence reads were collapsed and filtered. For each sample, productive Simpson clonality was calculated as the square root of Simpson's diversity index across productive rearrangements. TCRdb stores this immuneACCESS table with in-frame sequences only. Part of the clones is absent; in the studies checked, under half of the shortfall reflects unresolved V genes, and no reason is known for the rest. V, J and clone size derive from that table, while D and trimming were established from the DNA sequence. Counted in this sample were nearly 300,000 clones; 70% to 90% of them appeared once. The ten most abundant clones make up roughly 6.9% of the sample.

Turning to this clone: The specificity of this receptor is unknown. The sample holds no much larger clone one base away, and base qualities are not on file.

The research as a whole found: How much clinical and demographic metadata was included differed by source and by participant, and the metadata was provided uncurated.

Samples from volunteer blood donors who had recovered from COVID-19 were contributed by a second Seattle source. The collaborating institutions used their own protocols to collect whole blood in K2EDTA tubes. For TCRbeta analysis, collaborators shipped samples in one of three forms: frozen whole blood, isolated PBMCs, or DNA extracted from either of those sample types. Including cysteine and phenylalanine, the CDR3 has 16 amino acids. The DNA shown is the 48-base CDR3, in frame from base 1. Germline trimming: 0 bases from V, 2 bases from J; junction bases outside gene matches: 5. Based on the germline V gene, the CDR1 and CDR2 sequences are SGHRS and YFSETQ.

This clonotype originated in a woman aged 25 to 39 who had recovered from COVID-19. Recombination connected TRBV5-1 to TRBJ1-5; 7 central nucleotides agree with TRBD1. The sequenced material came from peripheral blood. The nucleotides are TGCGCCAGCAGCTTGGGGGACAGTTGGGGCAATCAGCCCCAGCATTTT. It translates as CASSLGDSWGNQPQHF.